This entry lists 20 T cell receptor beta chains sequenced from one sample in a study of blood T cell repertoires in COVID-19. Produced via immunoSEQ multiplex PCR; TCRdb's table is partial and in-frame only. This sample carries about 260,000 clones, approximately 87% of them seen once, and the ten largest clones take 2% to 2.5%. Sequencing was performed on peripheral blood. Every receptor here comes from a woman aged 45-65 years with acute or convalescent COVID-19.

V usage is TRBV19 and J usage is TRBJ1-2; TRBD1 matches 9 bases. J lost 4 bases, V lost 9 bases, and 6 bases had no gene match. The CDR3 totals 13 residues. The germline V gene has CDR1 LNHDA and CDR2 SQIVND (reference sequence). This CDR3 is CASTGQGIYGYTF. The CDR3 DNA sequence: TGTGCCAGCACGGGACAGGGAATCTATGGCTACACCTTC. Combining the CDR3 with reference TRBV19 and TRBJ1-2 gives the whole variable domain DGGITQSPKYLFRKEGQNVTLSCEQNLNHDAMYWYRQDPGQGLRLIYYSQIVNDFQKGDIAEGYSVSREKKESFPLTVTSAQKNPTAFYLCASTGQGIYGYTFGSGTRLTVV.

V gene TRBV27 combines with J gene TRBJ1-5; 7 bases fit TRBD1. The CDR3 covers 14 residues. Trimming at V came to 4 bases and at J to 5 bases, leaving 5 bases not matched to a gene. Looked up from germline, CDR1 is MNHEY and CDR2 is SMNVEV (reference sequence). The CDR3 here is CASSSTGWYQPQHF. As DNA, the CDR3 is TGTGCCAGCAGTTCGACAGGGTGGTATCAGCCCCAGCATTTT.

The J gene is TRBJ2-1, the V gene TRBV11-3; D may be TRBD1 (5 bases). This CDR3 comprises 13 residues. Germline V CDR1 and CDR2: SGHNT, YENEEA. V lost 2 bases to trimming and J lost 8 bases, with 10 bases between them. CDR3 sequence reads: CASSLRRVDEQFF. The CDR3 nucleotides read TGTGCCAGCAGCTTACGCAGGGTCGATGAGCAGTTCTTC.

This sequence joins TRBV5-1 and TRBJ2-1; D not certain. Trimming took 3 bases from V and 0 from J, leaving 7 bases between them. Germline V CDR1 and CDR2: SGHRS, YFSETQ. The CDR3 covers 14 residues. As DNA, the CDR3 is TGCGCCAGCAGCTCCCCTTACTCCTACAATGAGCAGTTCTTC. Translation gives CASSSPYSYNEQFF.

This clone was observed a few times. The chain carries TRBV10-3 and TRBJ1-1; D perhaps matches TRBD1 (6 bases). Germline values: CDR1 ENHRY, CDR2 SYGVKD. V gave up 10 bases and J gave up 1 base, with 19 bases separating them. The CDR3 spans 15 residues. CDR3 nucleotides: TGTGCCAGCCTCGGAAACAGGGTTAGGAACACTGAAGCTTTCTTT. It encodes CASLGNRVRNTEAFF.

The chain joins TRBV11-2 to TRBJ2-3; 8 bases line up with TRBD2. The length of the CDR3 is 15 residues. With V trimmed by 2 bases and J by 1 base, 2 bases remained unmatched. The V gene's germline CDR1 is SGHAT and CDR2 FQNNGV. The CDR3 loop is CASSLFGGGTDTQYF. In nucleotides, the CDR3 is TGTGCCAGCAGCTTATTCGGGGGGGGCACAGATACGCAGTATTTT.

The chain couples TRBV28 to TRBJ2-7; 9 nucleotides agree with TRBD2. Trimming at V came to 7 bases and at J to 2 bases, leaving 3 bases not matched to a gene. Per germline, CDR1 MDHEN and CDR2 SYDVKM. The CDR3 loop spans 13 amino acids. The CDR3 DNA is TGTGCCAGCAATAGCGGGAGTACCTACGAGCAGTACTTC. Amino acid sequence: CASNSGSTYEQYF.

CDR3 loop: CASSSPLGQGAYNEKLFF. In nucleotides, the CDR3 is TGTGCCAGCAGCTCGCCCCTGGGACAGGGGGCGTACAATGAAAAACTGTTTTTT. The rearrangement uses TRBV7-9 and TRBJ1-4; TRBD1 agrees at 12 bases. This CDR3 has 18 amino acids. CDR1 and CDR2 from the germline V gene are SEHNR and FQNEAQ (reference sequence). V trimming: 4 bases; J trimming: 5 bases; junction bases outside the gene matches: 11.

V and J are TRBV20-1 and TRBJ1-1, with a possible D match to TRBD1 (5 bases). The CDR3 consists of 15 residues. From germline, CDR1 is DFQATT and CDR2 SNEGSKA (reference sequence). Trimming removed 5 bases at V and 1 base at J, with 17 bases between. The CDR3 nucleotides are TGCAGTGCTGGTGGGGTTGGACAAGCGAACACTGAAGCTTTCTTT. Its translation is CSAGGVGQANTEAFF.

This chain uses TRBV6-6 with TRBJ2-7, with a tentative D call TRBD2 (5 bases). The length of the CDR3 is 12 residues. V lost 5 bases, J lost 5 bases, and 10 bases lay in between. Germline CDR1 is MNHNY and CDR2 is SVGAGI (reference sequence). Here the CDR3 reads CASSNEGDEQYF. CDR3 DNA sequence: TGTGCCAGCAGTAACGAGGGTGACGAGCAGTACTTC.

The chain joins TRBV7-8 to TRBJ2-1, with no clear D. This CDR3 has 15 residues. V shed 4 bases and J shed 8 bases, with 18 bases lying between them. Germline V gene data show CDR1 as SGHVS and CDR2 as FQNEAQ. The CDR3 bases are TGTGCCAGCAGCTCCCGGGTTATCCCCTCCCATGAGCAGTTCTTC. This gives the protein CASSSRVIPSHEQFF. Variable domain in full (rest from reference TRBV7-8 and TRBJ2-1): GAGVSQSPRYKVAKRGQDVALRCDPISGHVSLFWYQQALGQGPEFLTYFQNEAQLDKSGLPSDRFFAERPEGSVSTLKIQRTQQEDSAVYLCASSSRVIPSHEQFFGPGTRLTVL.

This clone was detected a few times. This sequence joins TRBV19 and TRBJ2-1; D possibly corresponds to TRBD2 (5 bases). Trimming stripped 9 bases from V and 4 bases from J, with 10 bases between. The germline V gene encodes CDR1 LNHDA and CDR2 SQIVND (reference sequence). The length of the CDR3 is 12 residues. Written as DNA, the CDR3 is TGTGCCAGCCCGACTACTTACAATGAGCAGTTCTTC. Encoded protein: CASPTTYNEQFF.

V usage is TRBV28 and J usage is TRBJ1-5; D ambiguous. CDR1 and CDR2 from the germline V gene are MDHEN and SYDVKM. Trimming shortened V by 2 bases and J by 0 bases, and 8 bases separated the two germline ends. The CDR3 spans 15 residues. The CDR3 DNA is TGTGCCAGCAGTTTAGTGCAGGCTAGCAATCAGCCCCAGCATTTT. Its protein product is CASSLVQASNQPQHF. Drawing the rest from reference TRBV28 and TRBJ1-5, the complete variable domain is DVKVTQSSRYLVKRTGEKVFLECVQDMDHENMFWYRQDPGLGLRLIYFSYDVKMKEKGDIPEGYSVSREKKERFSLILESASTNQTSMYLCASSLVQASNQPQHFGDGTRLSIL.

The J gene is TRBJ2-4, the V gene TRBV19; 8 nucleotides match TRBD2. The CDR3 extends over 13 amino acids. CDR1 and CDR2 (germline): LNHDA, SQIVND (reference sequence). V lost 10 bases to trimming and J lost 8 bases; unmatched junction nucleotides: 10. The CDR3 nucleotides read TGTGCCACCATTTCGGGAGGGAGGGACATTCAGTACTTC. Its protein is CATISGGRDIQYF.

Comment on this clone: Other nucleotide sequences from this sample produce the same CDR3. The V gene is TRBV5-1, the J gene TRBJ1-2; 7 bases agree with TRBD1. There are 15 residues in the CDR3. The germline V gene encodes CDR1 SGHRS and CDR2 YFSETQ. J was trimmed by 1 base and V by 0 bases; bases with no gene match: 3. CDR3 region: CASSLVSGGNYGYTF. The CDR3 DNA is TGCGCCAGCAGCTTGGTCTCAGGGGGTAACTATGGCTACACCTTC.

The chain links TRBV5-1 to TRBJ1-4; 9 bases agree with TRBD1. CDR3 length: 15 amino acids. Germline loops: CDR1 SGHRS, CDR2 YFSETQ. The ends lost 7 bases at V and 8 bases at J; junction bases unmatched: 12. CDR3: CASSRRGDREEKLFF. In nucleotides, the CDR3 is TGCGCCAGCTCCCGCCGAGGGGACAGGGAGGAAAAACTGTTTTTT.

The V call is TRBV11-3, the J call TRBJ1-3; 7 bases are a match to TRBD1. This CDR3 is built from 14 residues. CDR1 SGHNT and CDR2 YENEEA come from the germline V gene. V dropped 1 base and J dropped 4; count of bases not matched to a gene: 1. The CDR3 bases are TGTGCCAGCAGCTTAGGAGGGGGCGGAAACACCATATATTTT. Its translation is CASSLGGGGNTIYF.

The count of this clone is one. This chain's CDR3 is CASSWDRSNEKLFF. The CDR3 DNA reads as TGTGCCAGCAGCTGGGACAGGTCAAATGAAAAACTGTTTTTT. The chain couples TRBV27 to TRBJ1-4; 8 bases fit TRBD1. The CDR3 has 14 amino acids. J lost 5 bases, V lost 6 bases, and 5 bases had no gene match. The V gene's germline CDR1 is MNHEY and CDR2 SMNVEV (reference sequence).

The count of this clone is one. The chain is built from TRBV4-2 and TRBJ1-5; 12 bases align to TRBD1. The junction had 6 bases not matched to a gene; V was cut back by 0 bases and J by 3 bases. The CDR3 sequence is 18 residues long. In germline, CDR1 is LGHNA, CDR2 YNFKEQ. CDR3 DNA: TGTGCCAGCAGCCAAGATCCCGGGACAGGGGGCTCCAATCAGCCCCAGCATTTT. Translating it yields CASSQDPGTGGSNQPQHF.

The chain is built from TRBV24-1 and TRBJ2-5, with TRBD2 identical over 10 bases. Per germline, CDR1 KGHDR and CDR2 SFDVKD. Losses at the gene ends were 1 base for V and 5 bases for J; bases not matched to a gene: 6. The CDR3 consists of 16 residues. CDR3 coding DNA: TGTGCCACCAGTGATTTCGCTAGCGGGAGTTCGGAGACCCAGTACTTC. It translates to CATSDFASGSSETQYF.